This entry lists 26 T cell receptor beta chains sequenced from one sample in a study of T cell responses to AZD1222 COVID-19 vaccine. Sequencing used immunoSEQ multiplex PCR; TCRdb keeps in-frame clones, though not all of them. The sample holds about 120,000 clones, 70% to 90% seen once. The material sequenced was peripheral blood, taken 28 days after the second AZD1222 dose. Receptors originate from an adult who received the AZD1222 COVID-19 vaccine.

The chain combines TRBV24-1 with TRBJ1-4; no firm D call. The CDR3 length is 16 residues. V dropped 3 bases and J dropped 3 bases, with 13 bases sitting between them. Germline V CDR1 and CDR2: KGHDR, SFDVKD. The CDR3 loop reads CATSDPLSGSNEKLFF. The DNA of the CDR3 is TGTGCCACCAGTGATCCCCTGAGCGGGTCTAATGAAAAACTGTTTTTT.

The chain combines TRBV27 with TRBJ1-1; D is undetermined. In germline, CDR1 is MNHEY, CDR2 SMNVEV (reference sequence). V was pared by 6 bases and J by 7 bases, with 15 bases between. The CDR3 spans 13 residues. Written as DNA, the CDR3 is TGTGCCAGCAGCCACAACCCACAGATTGAAGCTTTCTTT. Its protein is CASSHNPQIEAFF.

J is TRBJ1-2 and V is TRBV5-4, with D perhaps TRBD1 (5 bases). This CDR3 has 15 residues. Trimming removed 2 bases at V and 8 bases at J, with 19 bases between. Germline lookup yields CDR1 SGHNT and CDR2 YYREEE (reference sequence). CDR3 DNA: TGTGCCAGCAGCTTCTTTGACAGACAATCGAGCGGCTACACCTTC. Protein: CASSFFDRQSSGYTF.

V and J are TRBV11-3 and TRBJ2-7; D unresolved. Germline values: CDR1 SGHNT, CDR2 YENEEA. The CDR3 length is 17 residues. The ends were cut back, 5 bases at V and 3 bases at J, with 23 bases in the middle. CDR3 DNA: TGTGCCAGCAGCCCCCCTGGCCTACAGAGTACTCACTACGAGCAGTACTTC. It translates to CASSPPGLQSTHYEQYF.

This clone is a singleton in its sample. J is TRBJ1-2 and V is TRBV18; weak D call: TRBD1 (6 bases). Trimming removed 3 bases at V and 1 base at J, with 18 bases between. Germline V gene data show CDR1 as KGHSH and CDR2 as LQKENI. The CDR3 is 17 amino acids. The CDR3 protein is CASSPTMTGSNNYGYTF. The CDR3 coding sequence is TGTGCCAGCTCACCTACCATGACAGGATCTAATAACTATGGCTACACCTTC. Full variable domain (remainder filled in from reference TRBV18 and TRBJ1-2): NAGVMQNPRHLVRRRGQEARLRCSPMKGHSHVYWYRQLPEEGLKFMVYLQKENIIDESGMPKERFSAEFPKEGPSILRIQQVVRGDSAAYFCASSPTMTGSNNYGYTFGSGTRLTVV.

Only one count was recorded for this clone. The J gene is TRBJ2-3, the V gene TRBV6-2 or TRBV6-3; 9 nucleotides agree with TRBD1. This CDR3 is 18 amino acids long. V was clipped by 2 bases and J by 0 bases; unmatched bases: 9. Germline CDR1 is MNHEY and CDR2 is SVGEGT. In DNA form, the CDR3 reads TGTGCCAGCAGTTACCCCGGGACAGGGATACCTAGCACAGATACGCAGTATTTT. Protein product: CASSYPGTGIPSTDTQYF.

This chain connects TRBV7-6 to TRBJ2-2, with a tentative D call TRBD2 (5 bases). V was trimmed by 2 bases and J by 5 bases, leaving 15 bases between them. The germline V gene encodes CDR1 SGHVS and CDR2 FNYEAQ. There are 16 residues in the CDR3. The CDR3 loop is CASSLSGSPRTGELFF. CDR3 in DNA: TGTGCCAGCAGCTTATCGGGGAGCCCGAGGACCGGGGAGCTGTTTTTT.

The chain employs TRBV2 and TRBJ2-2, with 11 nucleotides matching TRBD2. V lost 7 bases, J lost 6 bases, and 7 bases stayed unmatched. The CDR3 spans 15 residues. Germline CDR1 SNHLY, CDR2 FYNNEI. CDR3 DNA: TGTGCCAGCAAAGGGACTAGCGGTATGTCCGGGGAGCTGTTTTTT. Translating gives CASKGTSGMSGELFF.

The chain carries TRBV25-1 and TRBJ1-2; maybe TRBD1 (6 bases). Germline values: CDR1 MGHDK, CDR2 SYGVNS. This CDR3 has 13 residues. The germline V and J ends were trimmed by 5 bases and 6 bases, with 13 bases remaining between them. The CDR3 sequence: CASSLRGSHGYTF. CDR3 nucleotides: TGTGCCAGCAGTCTCAGGGGTTCCCATGGCTACACCTTC.

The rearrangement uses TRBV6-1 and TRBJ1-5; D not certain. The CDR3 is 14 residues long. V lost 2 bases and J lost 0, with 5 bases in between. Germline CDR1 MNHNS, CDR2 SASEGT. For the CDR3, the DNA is TGTGCCAGCAGTGAACGACATAGCAATCAGCCCCAGCATTTT. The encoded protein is CASSERHSNQPQHF.

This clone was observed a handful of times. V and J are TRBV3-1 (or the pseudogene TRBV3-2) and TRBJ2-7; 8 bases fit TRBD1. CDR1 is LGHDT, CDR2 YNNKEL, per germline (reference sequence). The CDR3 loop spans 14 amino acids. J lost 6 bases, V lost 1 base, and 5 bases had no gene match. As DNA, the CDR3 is TGTGCCAGCAGCCAAGTTAGCAGGGGGCGCGAGCAGTACTTC. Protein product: CASSQVSRGREQYF.

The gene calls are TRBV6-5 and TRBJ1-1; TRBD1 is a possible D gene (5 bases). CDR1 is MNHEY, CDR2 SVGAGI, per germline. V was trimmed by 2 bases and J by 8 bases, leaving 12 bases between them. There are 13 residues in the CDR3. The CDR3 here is CASSYQGLGEAFF. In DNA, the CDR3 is TGTGCCAGCAGTTACCAGGGCCTGGGGGAAGCTTTCTTT.

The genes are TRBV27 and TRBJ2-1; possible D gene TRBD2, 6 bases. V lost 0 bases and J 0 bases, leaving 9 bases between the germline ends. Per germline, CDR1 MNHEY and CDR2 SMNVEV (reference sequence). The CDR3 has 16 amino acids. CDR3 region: CASSLSPGSSYNEQFF. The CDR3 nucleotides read TGTGCCAGCAGTTTATCTCCCGGGAGCTCCTACAATGAGCAGTTCTTC.

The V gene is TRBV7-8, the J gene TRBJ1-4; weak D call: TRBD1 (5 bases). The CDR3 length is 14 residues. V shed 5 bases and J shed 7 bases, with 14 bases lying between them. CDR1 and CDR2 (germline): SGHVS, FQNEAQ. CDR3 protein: CASSTRDWGEKLFF. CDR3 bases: TGTGCCAGCAGCACCCGGGACTGGGGTGAAAAACTGTTTTTT.

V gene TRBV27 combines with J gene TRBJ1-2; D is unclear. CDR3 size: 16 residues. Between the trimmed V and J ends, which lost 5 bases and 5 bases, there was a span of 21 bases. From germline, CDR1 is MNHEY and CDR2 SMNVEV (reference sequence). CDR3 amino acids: CASSPLGTLTEYGYTF. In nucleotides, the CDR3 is TGTGCCAGCAGTCCCCTGGGAACCCTAACGGAGTATGGCTACACCTTC.

The CDR3 reads CASSLRSSTNTGELFF. The DNA for the CDR3 is TGTGCCAGCAGTTTACGGTCCTCGACGAACACCGGGGAGCTGTTTTTT. The chain joins TRBV27 to TRBJ2-2; D is unclear. The CDR3 runs to 16 residues. V was shortened by 2 bases and J by 0 bases, with 10 bases between the two germline ends. Germline-derived CDR1 and CDR2 are MNHEY and SMNVEV (reference sequence).

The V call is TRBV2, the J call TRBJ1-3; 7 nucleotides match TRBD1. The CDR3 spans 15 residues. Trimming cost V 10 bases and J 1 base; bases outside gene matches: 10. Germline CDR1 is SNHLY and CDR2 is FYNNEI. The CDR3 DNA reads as TGTGCCAAATTGGACAGGCAAGGTTCTGGAAACACCATATATTTT. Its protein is CAKLDRQGSGNTIYF.

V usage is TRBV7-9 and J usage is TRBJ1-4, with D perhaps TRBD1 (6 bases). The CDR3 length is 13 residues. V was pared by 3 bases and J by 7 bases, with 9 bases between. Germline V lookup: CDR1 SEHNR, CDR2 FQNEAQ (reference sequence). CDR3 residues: CASSFGGREKLFF. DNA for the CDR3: TGTGCCAGCAGCTTTGGGGGGCGTGAAAAACTGTTTTTT.

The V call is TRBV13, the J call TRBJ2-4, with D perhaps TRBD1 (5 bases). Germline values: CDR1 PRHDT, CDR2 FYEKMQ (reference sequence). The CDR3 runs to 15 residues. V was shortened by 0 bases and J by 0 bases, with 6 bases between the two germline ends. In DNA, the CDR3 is TGTGCCAGCAGCTTAGGGCAGGGAGCCAAAAACATTCAGTACTTC. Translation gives CASSLGQGAKNIQYF.

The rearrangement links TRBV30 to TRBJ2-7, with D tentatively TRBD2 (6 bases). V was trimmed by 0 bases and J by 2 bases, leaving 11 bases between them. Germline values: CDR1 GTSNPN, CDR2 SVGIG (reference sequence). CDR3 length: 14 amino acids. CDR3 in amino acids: CAWSVGRGTYEQYF. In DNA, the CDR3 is TGTGCCTGGAGTGTTGGGCGGGGTACCTACGAGCAGTACTTC.

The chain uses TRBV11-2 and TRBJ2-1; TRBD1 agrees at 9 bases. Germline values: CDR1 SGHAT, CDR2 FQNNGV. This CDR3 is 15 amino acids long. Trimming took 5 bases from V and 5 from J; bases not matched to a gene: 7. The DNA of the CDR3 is TGTGCCAGCAGCGCCGGGACAGGGATTAACAATGAGCAGTTCTTC. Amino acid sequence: CASSAGTGINNEQFF.

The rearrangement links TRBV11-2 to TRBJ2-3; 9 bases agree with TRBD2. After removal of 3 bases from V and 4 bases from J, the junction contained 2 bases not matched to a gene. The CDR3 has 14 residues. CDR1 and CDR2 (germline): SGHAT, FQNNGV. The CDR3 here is CASSFSGSPDTQYF. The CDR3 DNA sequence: TGTGCCAGCAGCTTTAGCGGGAGCCCAGATACGCAGTATTTT.

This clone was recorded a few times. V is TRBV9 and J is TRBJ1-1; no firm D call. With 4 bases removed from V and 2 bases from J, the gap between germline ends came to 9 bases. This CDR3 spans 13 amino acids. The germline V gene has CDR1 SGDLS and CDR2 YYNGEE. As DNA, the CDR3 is TGTGCCAGCAGCACCCGGGCCAACACTGAAGCTTTCTTT. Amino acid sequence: CASSTRANTEAFF.

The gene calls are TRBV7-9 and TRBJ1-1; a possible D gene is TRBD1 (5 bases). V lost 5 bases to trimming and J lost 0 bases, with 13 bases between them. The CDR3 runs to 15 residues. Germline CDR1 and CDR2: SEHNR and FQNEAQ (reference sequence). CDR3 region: CASSTEQVMNTEAFF. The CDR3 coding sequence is TGTGCCAGCAGCACCGAACAGGTCATGAACACTGAAGCTTTCTTT.

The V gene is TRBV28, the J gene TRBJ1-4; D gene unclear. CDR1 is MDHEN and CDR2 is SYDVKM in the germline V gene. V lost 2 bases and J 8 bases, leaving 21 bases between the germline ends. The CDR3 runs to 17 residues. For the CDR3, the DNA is TGTGCCAGCAGTTTACCCCGGGCCGGAGGGCGCGAAGAAAAACTGTTTTTT. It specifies CASSLPRAGGREEKLFF.

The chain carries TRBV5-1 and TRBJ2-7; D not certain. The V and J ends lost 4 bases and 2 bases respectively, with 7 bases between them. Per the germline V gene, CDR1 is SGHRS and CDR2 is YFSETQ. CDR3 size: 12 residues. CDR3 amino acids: CASSLNTYEQYF. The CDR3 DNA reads TGCGCCAGCAGCCTCAACACCTACGAGCAGTACTTC.